These T cell receptor beta chains were read from a single sample in a study of T-cell reconstitution after alpha-beta-depleted transplantation in children. TCRdb reanalysed the PCR reads using MiXCR and keeps one entry per CDR3 protein. The table lists fewer than 550,000 distinct CDR3 sequences, 10% to 12% of them singletons. Sequenced material: PBMCs, mostly from graft donor cells, taken 180 days after TCRalphabeta/CD19-depleted stem cell transplant. Receptors were obtained from a female patient aged 2-9 years who had a stem cell transplant for aplastic anemia, so the T cells may come from the graft donor. The conserved cysteine and the conserved F or W are not part of the CDR3 here. D genes are given only for firm matches.

j_call: TRBJ1-1
v_call: TRBV18
d_call: .
cdr3_aa: ASSTGPRGDTEAF

j_call: TRBJ2-1
v_call: TRBV4-1
d_call: .
cdr3_aa: ASSLEAPGNEQF

j_call: TRBJ1-4
v_call: TRBV7-9
d_call: .
cdr3_aa: ASSGSWEKLF

j_call: TRBJ2-5
v_call: TRBV20-1
d_call: TRBD2
cdr3_aa: SARKLAGMRAQETQY

j_call: TRBJ2-5
v_call: TRBV7-2
d_call: TRBD1
cdr3_aa: ASTHSGTGWAFETQY

j_call: TRBJ2-1
v_call: TRBV11-3
d_call: TRBD2
cdr3_aa: ASSLAPLTSGSNEQF

j_call: TRBJ1-5
v_call: TRBV20-1
d_call: .
cdr3_aa: SASRREGQPQH

j_call: TRBJ2-3
v_call: TRBV28
d_call: TRBD1
cdr3_aa: ASRSRGRGTDTQY

j_call: TRBJ1-4
v_call: TRBV7-9
d_call: .
cdr3_aa: ASSPPGGTTNEKLF

j_call: TRBJ2-3
v_call: TRBV7-8
d_call: .
cdr3_aa: ASSLARSDTQY

j_call: TRBJ2-3
v_call: TRBV4-2
d_call: .
cdr3_aa: ARGPALFRADTQY

j_call: TRBJ2-1
v_call: TRBV15
d_call: .
cdr3_aa: ATSIPGGGAYNEQF

j_call: TRBJ2-1
v_call: TRBV7-9
d_call: TRBD2
cdr3_aa: ASSLNLAGKNEQF

j_call: TRBJ2-7
v_call: TRBV4-2
d_call: .
cdr3_aa: ASSPRGPSYEQY

j_call: TRBJ1-5
v_call: TRBV6-1
d_call: .
cdr3_aa: ASSPRRDGNQPQH

j_call: TRBJ2-1
v_call: TRBV4-1
d_call: .
cdr3_aa: ASSFRQTTEQF

j_call: TRBJ1-1
v_call: TRBV29-1
d_call: TRBD1
cdr3_aa: SVRPGQGRVEAF

j_call: TRBJ2-3
v_call: TRBV7-2
d_call: TRBD2
cdr3_aa: ASSFPAGGGTDTQY

j_call: TRBJ2-2
v_call: TRBV24-1
d_call: .
cdr3_aa: ATRNGGVDTGELF

j_call: TRBJ1-4
v_call: TRBV27
d_call: .
cdr3_aa: ASSLYGGPGAELF

j_call: TRBJ1-4
v_call: TRBV7-2
d_call: TRBD1
cdr3_aa: ASSPGGTAHEKLF

j_call: TRBJ1-3
v_call: TRBV5-1
d_call: .
cdr3_aa: ASSLDWVSGNTIY

j_call: TRBJ2-2
v_call: TRBV7-3
d_call: TRBD1
cdr3_aa: ASSVRGQGWTGEPF

j_call: TRBJ1-5
v_call: TRBV6-2/TRBV6-3
d_call: .
cdr3_aa: ASSYVYTQGAQH

j_call: TRBJ1-6
v_call: TRBV4-3
d_call: .
cdr3_aa: ASSQGNKAPLH

j_call: TRBJ2-5
v_call: TRBV20-1
d_call: .
cdr3_aa: SARGQETQY

j_call: TRBJ1-1
v_call: TRBV5-1
d_call: .
cdr3_aa: ASSLVAGTWNTEAF

j_call: TRBJ1-3
v_call: TRBV27
d_call: .
cdr3_aa: ASSLSSGGGGNTIY

j_call: TRBJ2-6
v_call: TRBV7-2
d_call: .
cdr3_aa: ASSLEVFGANVLT

j_call: TRBJ2-7
v_call: TRBV28
d_call: .
cdr3_aa: ASSFNPGRAYEQY

j_call: TRBJ2-3
v_call: TRBV7-9
d_call: .
cdr3_aa: ASSTGDTQY

j_call: TRBJ2-5
v_call: TRBV20-1
d_call: .
cdr3_aa: SARVFQGLETQH

j_call: TRBJ1-5
v_call: TRBV25-1
d_call: .
cdr3_aa: ASSELGVKSPQH

j_call: TRBJ2-7
v_call: TRBV27
d_call: TRBD2
cdr3_aa: ASSSLRLAAREQY

j_call: TRBJ2-1
v_call: TRBV7-9
d_call: TRBD2
cdr3_aa: ASSFGLAGATTSEQF

j_call: TRBJ2-1
v_call: TRBV27
d_call: .
cdr3_aa: ASSSLLVSVNYNEQF

j_call: TRBJ2-2
v_call: TRBV6-1
d_call: TRBD1
cdr3_aa: ASRRDRGNTGELF

j_call: TRBJ2-3
v_call: TRBV25-1
d_call: TRBD2
cdr3_aa: ASSALAGGRVDTQY

j_call: TRBJ2-2
v_call: TRBV6-6
d_call: .
cdr3_aa: ASSYQIGELF

j_call: TRBJ2-7
v_call: TRBV27
d_call: .
cdr3_aa: ASSLWGGRSSYEQY

j_call: TRBJ1-2
v_call: TRBV20-1
d_call: .
cdr3_aa: SARGNNYGYT

j_call: TRBJ1-2
v_call: TRBV24-1
d_call: .
cdr3_aa: ATSRELNYGYT

j_call: TRBJ2-1
v_call: TRBV25-1
d_call: .
cdr3_aa: ASSEFQGLHEQF

j_call: TRBJ1-6
v_call: TRBV5-1
d_call: .
cdr3_aa: ASSSPGIENSPLH

j_call: TRBJ1-2
v_call: TRBV28
d_call: TRBD1
cdr3_aa: ASSLGTGGLDGYT

j_call: TRBJ2-1
v_call: TRBV11-1
d_call: TRBD1
cdr3_aa: ASSIGTVYNEQF

j_call: TRBJ2-2
v_call: TRBV20-1
d_call: TRBD2
cdr3_aa: SVISGRAVNTGELF

j_call: TRBJ1-1
v_call: TRBV29-1
d_call: .
cdr3_aa: SVDAGTNTEAF

j_call: TRBJ1-6
v_call: TRBV28
d_call: .
cdr3_aa: ASSPSAGKALH

j_call: TRBJ2-2
v_call: TRBV28
d_call: .
cdr3_aa: ASSQGQAGELF

j_call: TRBJ1-3
v_call: TRBV28
d_call: TRBD1
cdr3_aa: ASSASTGISGNTIY

j_call: TRBJ1-5
v_call: TRBV6-2/TRBV6-3
d_call: .
cdr3_aa: ASSYSIRGPGNQPQH